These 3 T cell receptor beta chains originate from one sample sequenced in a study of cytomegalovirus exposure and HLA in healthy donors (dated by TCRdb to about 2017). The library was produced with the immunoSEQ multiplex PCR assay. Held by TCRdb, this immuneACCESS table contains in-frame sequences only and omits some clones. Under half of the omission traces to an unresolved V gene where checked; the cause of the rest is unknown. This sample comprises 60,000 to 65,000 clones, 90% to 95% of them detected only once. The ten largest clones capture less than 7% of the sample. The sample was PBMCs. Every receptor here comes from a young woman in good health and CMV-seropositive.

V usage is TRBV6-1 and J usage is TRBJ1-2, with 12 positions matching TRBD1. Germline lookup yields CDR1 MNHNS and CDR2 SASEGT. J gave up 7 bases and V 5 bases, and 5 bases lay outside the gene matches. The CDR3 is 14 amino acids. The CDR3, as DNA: TGTGCCAGCAGTACTCGGGACAGGGGGCTTGGCTACACCTTC. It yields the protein CASSTRDRGLGYTF.

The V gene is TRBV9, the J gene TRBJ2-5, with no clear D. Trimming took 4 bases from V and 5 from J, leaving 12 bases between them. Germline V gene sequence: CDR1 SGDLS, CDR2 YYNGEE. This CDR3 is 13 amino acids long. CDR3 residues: CASSPINLETQYF. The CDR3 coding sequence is TGTGCCAGCAGCCCTATCAACTTGGAGACCCAGTACTTC.

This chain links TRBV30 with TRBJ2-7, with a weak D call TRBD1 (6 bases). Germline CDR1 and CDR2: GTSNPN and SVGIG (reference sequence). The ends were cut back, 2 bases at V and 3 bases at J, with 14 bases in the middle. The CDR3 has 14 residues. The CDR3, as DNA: TGTGCCTGGAGTCCAGAGTACAGGGTCTACGAGCAGTACTTC. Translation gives CAWSPEYRVYEQYF.